These 32 T cell receptor beta chains came from one sample sequenced in a study of identical twins. TCRdb fed the 5' RACE reads into MiXCR, producing one record per CDR3 protein. The sample consists of roughly 280,000 distinct CDR3 sequences, roughly 9.8% of them appearing once. Another study also made use of these data, one on yellow fever vaccine responses in identical twins.

Sequencing was done on a sample of CD8+ T cells sorted from blood. The receptor set was obtained from a woman in her late teens or twenties in good health.

Ten or more counts support this clonotype. V gene TRBV10-3 combines with J gene TRBJ2-7; D is ambiguous. Looked up from germline, CDR1 is ENHRY and CDR2 is SYGVKD. This CDR3 is 15 amino acids long. Trimming shortened V by 0 bases and J by 2 bases, and 11 bases separated the two germline ends. CDR3 protein: CAISESGGATYEQYF. In nucleotides, the CDR3 is TGTGCCATCAGTGAGTCCGGCGGAGCTACCTACGAGCAGTACTTC.

The chain joins TRBV25-1 to TRBJ2-7, with D uncertain. V was pared by 1 base and J by 7 bases, with 11 bases between. CDR1 and CDR2 (germline): MGHDK, SYGVNS. CDR3 length: 13 amino acids. CDR3 sequence reads: CASSELAGLEQYF. The CDR3 nucleotides read TGTGCCAGCAGTGAATTGGCTGGGTTGGAGCAGTACTTC.

This clonotype was seen at least ten times. The rearrangement links TRBV10-3 to TRBJ2-2; D remains unclear. V was trimmed by 3 bases and J by 3 bases, leaving 11 bases between them. The CDR3 runs 15 residues. Germline values: CDR1 ENHRY, CDR2 SYGVKD. CDR3 DNA: TGTGCCATCAGTGAAGGTGAGACGGACACCGGGGAGCTGTTTTTT. Protein product: CAISEGETDTGELFF.

This clonotype was observed a handful of times. In nucleotides, the CDR3 is TGTGCCAGCAGCCAAGAATTGACAGGGAGGTGGAATGAGCAGTTCTTC. Translated: CASSQELTGRWNEQFF. The gene calls are TRBV14 and TRBJ2-1; a possible D gene is TRBD1 (7 bases). The CDR3 is made up of 16 amino acids. The ends were cut back, 0 bases at V and 7 bases at J, with 16 bases in the middle. Looked up from germline, CDR1 is SGHDN and CDR2 is FVKESK.

This clonotype was counted ten times or more. This chain joins TRBV7-2 and TRBJ2-7; possibly TRBD1 for D (6 bases). Between the trimmed V and J ends, which lost 1 base and 2 bases, there was a span of 12 bases. Germline-derived CDR1 and CDR2 are SGHTA and FQGNSA. CDR3 length: 15 residues. CDR3 residues: CASSLVTTGTYEQYF. For the CDR3, the DNA is TGTGCCAGCAGCTTAGTGACGACAGGAACCTACGAGCAGTACTTC.

In regard to this clonotype: Given a much more abundant clone one base away, this may be a read error. The J gene is TRBJ2-7, the V gene TRBV5-1, with D tentatively TRBD1 or TRBD2 (5 bases each). In germline, CDR1 is SGHRS, CDR2 YFSETQ. The CDR3 extends over 12 amino acids. Trimming cost V 3 bases and J 6 bases, with 10 bases left between them. The CDR3 loop is CASSSGTLEQYF. Here the CDR3 DNA reads TGCGCCAGCAGCTCGGGGACCCTCGAGCAGTACTTC. Full variable domain (remainder filled in from reference TRBV5-1 and TRBJ2-7): KAGVTQTPRYLIKTRGQQVTLSCSPISGHRSVSWYQQTPGQGLQFLFEYFSETQRNKGNFPGRFSGRQFSNSRSEMNVSTLELGDSALYLCASSSGTLEQYFGPGTRLTVT.

V is TRBV7-9 and J is TRBJ2-2, with a possible D match to TRBD1 (5 bases). Trimming shortened V by 3 bases and J by 5 bases, and 13 bases separated the two germline ends. The CDR3 is 15 amino acids. Germline V gene sequence: CDR1 SEHNR, CDR2 FQNEAQ (reference sequence). CDR3 in DNA: TGTGCCAGCAGCTTGATCCTACAGGAAACCGGGGAGCTGTTTTTT. Protein: CASSLILQETGELFF.

This clonotype occurred a few times. The V call is TRBV20-1, the J call TRBJ2-3; D is possibly TRBD1 or TRBD2 (6 bases each). Trimming stripped 3 bases from V and 1 base from J, with 17 bases between. Germline V CDR1 and CDR2: DFQATT, SNEGSKA (reference sequence). The length of the CDR3 is 16 residues. The CDR3 DNA reads as TGCAGTGCTAGTCCCCTATGGGGGGCGGGCACAGATACGCAGTATTTT. Residues: CSASPLWGAGTDTQYF.

Note on this clonotype: One base away lies a much larger clone, so this may be a sequencing read error. The chain recombines TRBV3-1 with TRBJ2-7; 7 positions agree with TRBD2. There are 14 residues in the CDR3. V was pared by 1 base and J by 5 bases, with 5 bases of the junction left unmatched. CDR1 and CDR2 (germline): LGHDT, YNNKEL (reference sequence). The CDR3 reads CASSQVLAFHEQYF. In DNA form, the CDR3 reads TGTGCCAGCAGCCAAGTACTAGCGTTCCACGAGCAGTACTTC.

This clonotype has just a few counts. The chain uses TRBV7-9 and TRBJ1-1; TRBD1 matches 10 bases. With 5 bases clipped from V and 4 bases from J, the junction kept 7 bases outside the gene matches. The CDR3 has 15 residues. Germline CDR1 SEHNR, CDR2 FQNEAQ (reference sequence). The chain's CDR3 is CASSVTGGRATEAFF. In DNA, the CDR3 is TGTGCCAGCAGCGTGACAGGGGGCCGGGCCACTGAAGCTTTCTTT.

The gene calls are TRBV6-1 and TRBJ2-1; 13 bases fit TRBD2. Germline loops: CDR1 MNHNS, CDR2 SASEGT. The V gene end was trimmed by 6 bases and the J gene end by 8 bases; junction bases not matched to a gene: 7. The CDR3 has 15 amino acids. CDR3 amino acids: CASRPTSGGAHEQFF. The CDR3 DNA follows: TGTGCCAGCAGACCCACTAGCGGGGGGGCCCATGAGCAGTTCTTC.

This clonotype was picked up many times. The V call is TRBV6-2 or TRBV6-3, the J call TRBJ2-7, with D perhaps TRBD2 (5 bases). The germline gives CDR1 MNHEY, CDR2 SVGEGT. Trimming shortened V by 6 bases and J by 5 bases, and 23 bases separated the two germline ends. The CDR3 is 16 residues long. CDR3 sequence reads: CASSSSSPGLGNEQYF. The DNA of the CDR3 is TGTGCCAGCAGCTCATCTTCGCCAGGTCTCGGGAACGAGCAGTACTTC.

This chain links TRBV20-1 with TRBJ2-1; D is unresolved. From germline, CDR1 is DFQATT and CDR2 SNEGSKA (reference sequence). Trimming took 0 bases from V and 9 from J, leaving 15 bases between them. CDR3 length equals 14 residues. The CDR3 DNA reads TGCAGTGCTAGAGATTTTGCGGTAACCTTTGAGCAGTTCTTC. Its translation: CSARDFAVTFEQFF.

This clonotype showed up many times. The chain links TRBV4-3 to TRBJ2-2, with D possibly being TRBD2 (6 bases). Germline CDR1 is LGHNA and CDR2 is YSLEER. The CDR3 has 14 amino acids. V was trimmed by 3 bases and J by 9 bases, leaving 14 bases between them. CDR3 sequence reads: CASSQGKRARELFF. The CDR3 DNA follows: TGCGCCAGCAGCCAGGGAAAGCGGGCCCGGGAGCTGTTTTTT.

The chain uses TRBV11-2 and TRBJ2-1, with 8 bases lining up with TRBD1. The V segment lost 3 bases and the J segment 8 bases; nucleotides outside the gene matches: 6. This CDR3 has 14 amino acids. The germline CDR1 and CDR2 sequences are SGHAT and FQNNGV. This CDR3 reads CASSFGQGAYEQFF. The CDR3 region has the DNA TGTGCCAGCAGCTTCGGCCAGGGGGCCTATGAGCAGTTCTTC.

This clonotype was observed at least ten times. This chain connects TRBV28 to TRBJ2-7; 8 bases line up with TRBD1. CDR1 is MDHEN, CDR2 SYDVKM, per germline. V shed 9 bases and J 1 base; nucleotides not matched to a gene: 14. The CDR3 consists of 16 residues. The CDR3 reads CASWGAGGTRSYEQYF. Written as DNA, the CDR3 is TGTGCCAGTTGGGGGGCAGGGGGCACACGATCCTACGAGCAGTACTTC. The full variable domain, rest sourced from reference TRBV28 and TRBJ2-7, is DVKVTQSSRYLVKRTGEKVFLECVQDMDHENMFWYRQDPGLGLRLIYFSYDVKMKEKGDIPEGYSVSREKKERFSLILESASTNQTSMYLCASWGAGGTRSYEQYFGPGTRLTVT.

The chain combines TRBV27 with TRBJ2-3; D may be TRBD2 (5 bases). The CDR3 totals 14 residues. Per the germline V gene, CDR1 is MNHEY and CDR2 is SMNVEV (reference sequence). V lost 2 bases to trimming and J lost 5 bases, with 11 bases between them. CDR3 residues: CASSLGRGQDTQYF. The CDR3 DNA reads as TGTGCCAGCAGTTTAGGTCGGGGTCAAGATACGCAGTATTTT.

This clonotype was seen ten or more times. V gene TRBV28 combines with J gene TRBJ2-3; tentative D call: TRBD2 (7 bases). V lost 3 bases, J lost 3 bases, and 19 bases lay in between. This CDR3 is built from 17 residues. The germline V gene encodes CDR1 MDHEN and CDR2 SYDVKM. The CDR3 region is CASSFRGLAVGTDTQYF. CDR3 coding DNA: TGTGCCAGCAGTTTTCGGGGGCTAGCGGTTGGGACAGATACGCAGTATTTT.

This sequence joins TRBV5-1 and TRBJ1-2; D might be TRBD1 (5 bases). The CDR3 consists of 19 residues. Germline values: CDR1 SGHRS, CDR2 YFSETQ. The ends were cut back, 0 bases at V and 1 base at J, with 22 bases in the middle. The CDR3, as DNA: TGCGCCAGCAGCTTGGAGGGGTCGGAGCCTCACCCCCGTAACTATGGCTACACCTTC. It specifies CASSLEGSEPHPRNYGYTF.

This clonotype was seen a handful of times. The rearrangement links TRBV20-1 to TRBJ2-2, with D possibly being TRBD2 (5 bases). Germline V gene sequence: CDR1 DFQATT, CDR2 SNEGSKA (reference sequence). The CDR3 length is 15 residues. V lost 0 bases to trimming and J lost 3 bases, with 11 bases between them. The DNA for the CDR3 is TGCAGTGCTAGAGATTACGCGCGGGACACCGGGGAGCTGTTTTTT. Protein product: CSARDYARDTGELFF.

This clonotype has a count of ten or more. This rearrangement joins TRBV7-9 to TRBJ2-7; D is unclear. Between the trimmed V and J ends, which lost 8 bases and 3 bases, there was a span of 11 bases. The length of the CDR3 is 12 residues. Germline V gene lookup returns CDR1 SEHNR and CDR2 FQNEAQ (reference sequence). CDR3 sequence (DNA): TGTGCCAGCCTTGGATCCGGCTACGAGCAGTACTTC. Translation: CASLGSGYEQYF.

This clonotype was counted only a few times. This chain joins TRBV12-3 or TRBV12-4 and TRBJ2-5, with 9 bases identical to TRBD1. With V trimmed by 5 bases and J by 6 bases, 10 bases remained unmatched. The CDR3 covers 15 residues. CDR3 DNA: TGTGCCAGCAGTACCCTCCCGGGACAGGGTCAGACCCAGTACTTC. Translated, it gives CASSTLPGQGQTQYF.

This clonotype has a count of ten or more. The chain combines TRBV10-3 with TRBJ2-3, with D perhaps matching TRBD2 (6 bases). Germline CDR1 reads ENHRY; CDR2 reads SYGVKD. V was pared by 11 bases and J by 0 bases, with 15 bases between. The CDR3 has 14 residues. The CDR3 DNA reads as TGTGCCGCCCACACGGGGGATAGCACAGATACGCAGTATTTT. Translated, it gives CAAHTGDSTDTQYF.

This clonotype was counted ten times or more. The chain combines TRBV7-9 with TRBJ2-1, with D uncertain. The CDR3 loop spans 13 amino acids. V lost 6 bases and J lost 6, with 12 bases in between. The germline CDR1 and CDR2 sequences are SEHNR and FQNEAQ (reference sequence). The CDR3 is CASSLVASNEQFF. The CDR3 DNA reads TGTGCCAGCAGTCTAGTGGCATCCAATGAGCAGTTCTTC. Based on the CDR3 plus reference TRBV7-9 and TRBJ2-1, the full variable domain is DTGVSQNPRHKITKRGQNVTFRCDPISEHNRLYWYRQTLGQGPEFLTYFQNEAQLEKSRLLSDRFSAERPKGSFSTLEIQRTEQGDSAMYLCASSLVASNEQFFGPGTRLTVL.

This chain connects TRBV5-6 to TRBJ2-5; 8 nucleotides line up with TRBD2. CDR3 length equals 14 residues. The germline V gene has CDR1 SGHDT and CDR2 YYEEEE. V gave up 4 bases and J gave up 5 bases; unmatched junction bases: 7. CDR3 region: CASSPGTSSETQYF. CDR3 DNA sequence: TGTGCCAGCAGCCCGGGGACTAGTTCGGAGACCCAGTACTTC. The whole variable domain, remainder taken from reference TRBV5-6 and TRBJ2-5, is DAGVTQSPTHLIKTRGQQVTLRCSPKSGHDTVSWYQQALGQGPQFIFQYYEEEERQRGNFPDRFSGHQFPNYSSELNVNALLLGDSALYLCASSPGTSSETQYFGPGTRLLVL.

This clonotype was counted at least ten times. The chain links TRBV7-9 to TRBJ2-7; D tentatively fits TRBD1 or TRBD2 (5 bases each). Trimming shortened V by 3 bases and J by 3 bases, and 15 bases separated the two germline ends. The CDR3 is made up of 15 amino acids. CDR1 SEHNR and CDR2 FQNEAQ come from the germline V gene (reference sequence). CDR3 amino acids: CASSLERGRNYEQYF. DNA of the CDR3: TGTGCCAGCAGCTTGGAAAGGGGACGGAACTACGAGCAGTACTTC.

In this sample, this clonotype turned up a few times. The chain recombines TRBV12-3 or TRBV12-4 with TRBJ2-7; D not certain. The CDR3 totals 16 residues. Trimming removed 8 bases at V and 3 bases at J, with 23 bases between. The CDR3 DNA reads TGTGCCAGCGGTCAACTCCGGACCGGGCCTTACTACGAGCAGTACTTC. It encodes CASGQLRTGPYYEQYF.

This chain connects TRBV4-3 to TRBJ2-3; 7 bases align to TRBD2. Germline V gene sequence: CDR1 LGHNA, CDR2 YSLEER. The V segment lost 3 bases and the J segment 4 bases; nucleotides outside the gene matches: 7. The CDR3 sequence is 15 residues long. CDR3 in DNA: TGCGCCAGCAGCCAGGGCCGACTAGCCGCAGATACGCAGTATTTT. Protein: CASSQGRLAADTQYF.

This clonotype was counted ten times or more. The rearrangement uses TRBV20-1 and TRBJ2-1; 13 bases align to TRBD2. From germline, CDR1 is DFQATT and CDR2 SNEGSKA (reference sequence). This CDR3 is built from 13 residues. The V gene end was trimmed by 6 bases and the J gene end by 7 bases; junction bases not matched to a gene: 3. CDR3 sequence (DNA): TGCAGTGCCCGGACTAGCGGGAGTAATGAGCAGTTCTTC. Its translation is CSARTSGSNEQFF.

This clonotype came up a few times. V usage is TRBV7-9 and J usage is TRBJ2-5, with 7 positions matching TRBD2. J was trimmed by 3 bases and V by 5 bases; bases with no gene match: 9. Germline V gene sequence: CDR1 SEHNR, CDR2 FQNEAQ (reference sequence). The CDR3 sequence is 15 residues long. The DNA of the CDR3 is TGTGCCAGCAGCCACCGGACGGGGGGAGAAGAGACCCAGTACTTC. It yields the protein CASSHRTGGEETQYF.

This clonotype has a count of ten or more. The chain combines TRBV12-3 or TRBV12-4 with TRBJ2-1; 9 bases agree with TRBD2. The CDR3 consists of 14 residues. V gave up 7 bases and J gave up 8 bases; unmatched junction bases: 9. This CDR3 reads CASTFSGGIDEQFF. The CDR3 bases are TGTGCCAGCACTTTCAGCGGGGGGATCGATGAGCAGTTCTTC.

The V and J genes are TRBV14 and TRBJ1-1; D might be TRBD1 (6 bases). V gave up 5 bases and J gave up 7 bases, with 14 bases separating them. CDR3 length: 13 residues. Germline V CDR1 and CDR2: SGHDN, FVKESK. The CDR3, as DNA: TGTGCCAGCAGCTGGGGGGGCGCGAGTGAAGCTTTCTTT. Its translation: CASSWGGASEAFF.